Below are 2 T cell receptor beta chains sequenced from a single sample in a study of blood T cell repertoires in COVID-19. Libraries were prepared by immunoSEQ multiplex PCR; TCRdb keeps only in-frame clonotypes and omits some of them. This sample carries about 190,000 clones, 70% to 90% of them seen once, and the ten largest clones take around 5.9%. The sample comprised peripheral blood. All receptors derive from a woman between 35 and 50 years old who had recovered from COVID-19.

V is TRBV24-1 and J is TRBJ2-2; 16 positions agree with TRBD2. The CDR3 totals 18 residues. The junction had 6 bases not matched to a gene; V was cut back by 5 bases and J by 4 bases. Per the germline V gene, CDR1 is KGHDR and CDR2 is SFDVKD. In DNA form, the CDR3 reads TGTGCCACCAGTGCGGGACTAGCGGGAGGGCAGTTCACCGGGGAGCTGTTTTTT. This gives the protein CATSAGLAGGQFTGELFF.

In DNA form, the CDR3 reads TGTGCCTGGAGGATATTACAGGGGTTGAACACTGAAGCTTTCTTT. Its protein is CAWRILQGLNTEAFF. The chain employs TRBV30 and TRBJ1-1; 7 positions agree with TRBD1. From germline, CDR1 is GTSNPN and CDR2 SVGIG (reference sequence). The junction had 7 bases not matched to a gene; V was cut back by 3 bases and J by 0 bases. The CDR3 sequence is 15 residues long. The variable domain in full, completed from reference TRBV30 and TRBJ1-1, reads SQTIHQWPATLVQPVGSPLSLECTVEGTSNPNLYWYRQAAGRGLQLLFYSVGIGQISSEVPQNLSASRPQDRQFILSSKKLLLSDSGFYLCAWRILQGLNTEAFFGQGTRLTVV.